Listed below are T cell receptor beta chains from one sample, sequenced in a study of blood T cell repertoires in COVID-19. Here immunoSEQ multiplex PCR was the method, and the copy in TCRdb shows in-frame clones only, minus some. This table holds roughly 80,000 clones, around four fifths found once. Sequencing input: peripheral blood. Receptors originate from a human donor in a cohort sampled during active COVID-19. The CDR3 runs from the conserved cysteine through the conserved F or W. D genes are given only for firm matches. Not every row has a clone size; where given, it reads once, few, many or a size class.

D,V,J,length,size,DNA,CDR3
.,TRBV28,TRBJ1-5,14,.,TGTGCCAGCAGTCTCGGGAGTAGCAATCAGCCCCAGCATTTT,CASSLGSSNQPQHF
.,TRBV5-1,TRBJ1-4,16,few,TGCGCCAGCAGCTTGGGCCAGGGGCGCCGGGTTGAAAAACTGTTTTTT,CASSLGQGRRVEKLFF
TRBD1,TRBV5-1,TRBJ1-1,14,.,TGCGCCAGCAGCTTGGCAGGGGGGAACACTGAAGCTTTCTTT,CASSLAGGNTEAFF
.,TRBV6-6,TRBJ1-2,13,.,TGTGCCAGCAGTCGGCAGGGAAACTATGGCTACACCTTC,CASSRQGNYGYTF
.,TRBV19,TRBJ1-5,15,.,TGTGCCAGTAGTACCACAGGGTGGAGCAATCAGCCCCAGCATTTT,CASSTTGWSNQPQHF
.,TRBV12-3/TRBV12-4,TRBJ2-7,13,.,TGTGCCAGCAGTTCCCCGACAGGCTACGAGCAGTACTTC,CASSSPTGYEQYF
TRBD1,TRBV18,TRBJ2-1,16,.,TGTGCCAGCTCACCAGATTTCGGGACAGGGGTGGATGAGCAGTTCTTC,CASSPDFGTGVDEQFF
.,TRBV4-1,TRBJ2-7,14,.,TGCGCCAGCAGCCAAGGAAGGGGTGGCTACGAGCAGTACTTC,CASSQGRGGYEQYF
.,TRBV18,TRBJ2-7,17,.,TGTGCCAGCTCACCTCCCTTGGGCAGGGGGGATTCCTACGAGCAGTACTTC,CASSPPLGRGDSYEQYF
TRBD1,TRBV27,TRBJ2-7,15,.,TGTGCCAGCAGTTTAAGGGCAGGGGGCAAGTACGAGCAGTACTTC,CASSLRAGGKYEQYF
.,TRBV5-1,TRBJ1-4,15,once,TGCGCCAGCAGCCGTACTGGGGACTCTAATGAAAAACTGTTTTTT,CASSRTGDSNEKLFF
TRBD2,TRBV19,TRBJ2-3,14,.,TGTGCCAGTAGACGGCGGGAGGTCACAGATACGCAGTATTTT,CASRRREVTDTQYF
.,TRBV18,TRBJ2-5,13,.,TGTGCCAGCTCACCGTCAGGGCAAGAGACCCAGTACTTC,CASSPSGQETQYF
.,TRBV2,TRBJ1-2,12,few,TGTGCCAGCAGGACTCTCAGTAGTGGCTACACCTTC,CASRTLSSGYTF
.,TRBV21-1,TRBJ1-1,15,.,TGTGCCAGCAGCAAAGGCAGGCGAATGAACACTGAAGCTTTCTTT,CASSKGRRMNTEAFF
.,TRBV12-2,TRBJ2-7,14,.,TGTGCAAGTCGCTGGAGACAGGACCCCTACGAGCAGTACTTC,CASRWRQDPYEQYF
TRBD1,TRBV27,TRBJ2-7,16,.,TGTGCCAGCAGTTTGCAGGCAGGGGGCCAAGGTTACGAGCAGTACTTC,CASSLQAGGQGYEQYF
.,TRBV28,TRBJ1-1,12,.,TGTGCCAGCAGCGGGTATGATACTGAAGCTTTCTTT,CASSGYDTEAFF
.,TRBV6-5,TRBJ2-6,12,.,TGTGCCAGCAGTTCCACGACAGGCGAATCGACTTTC,CASSSTTGESTF
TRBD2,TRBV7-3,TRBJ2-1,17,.,TGTGCCAGCAGCTTAACTCCGACTAGCGGGAGTTACAATGAGCAGTTCTTC,CASSLTPTSGSYNEQFF
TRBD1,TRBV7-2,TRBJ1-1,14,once,TGTGCCAGCAGCACCCAGGGGGCCGGGACTGAAGCTTTCTTT,CASSTQGAGTEAFF
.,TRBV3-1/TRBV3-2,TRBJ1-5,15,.,TGTGCCAGCAGCCCCGGGTCTGGGTTGAATCAGCCCCAGCATTTT,CASSPGSGLNQPQHF
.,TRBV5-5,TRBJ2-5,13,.,TGTGCCAGCAGCTTCGGACGGGGAGAGACCCAGTACTTC,CASSFGRGETQYF
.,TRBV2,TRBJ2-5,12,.,TGTGCCATCACTACTTCCGGGGAGACCCAGTACTTC,CAITTSGETQYF
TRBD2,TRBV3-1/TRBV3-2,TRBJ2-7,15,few,TGTGCCAGCAGCCGACTAGCGGGGGGCCGTGGCGAGCAGTACTTC,CASSRLAGGRGEQYF
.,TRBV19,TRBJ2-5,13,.,TGTGCCAGTCGACATAGCGGAGAAGAGACCCAGTACTTC,CASRHSGEETQYF
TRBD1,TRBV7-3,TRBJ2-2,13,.,TGTGCCAGCAGCTCGACAGGGACCGGGGAGCTGTTTTTT,CASSSTGTGELFF
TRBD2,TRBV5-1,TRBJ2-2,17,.,TGCGCCAGCAGCACAGGGACTAGCGGAAGATACACCGGGGAGCTGTTTTTT,CASSTGTSGRYTGELFF
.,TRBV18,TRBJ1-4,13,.,TGTGCCAGCTCACCACCGGCTAGTGAAAAACTGTTTTTT,CASSPPASEKLFF
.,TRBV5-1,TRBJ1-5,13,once,TGCGCCAGCAGCCGGAGTTGGGATCAGCCCCAGCATTTT,CASSRSWDQPQHF
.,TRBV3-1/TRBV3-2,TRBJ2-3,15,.,TGTGCCAGCAGCCAAGCGGGAGTGGGGCCAGATACGCAGTATTTT,CASSQAGVGPDTQYF
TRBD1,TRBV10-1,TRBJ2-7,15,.,TGCGCCAGCAGTTCCACCGGGACAGAGCCCTACGAGCAGTACTTC,CASSSTGTEPYEQYF
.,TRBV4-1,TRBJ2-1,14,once,TGCGCCAGCAGGCCTCTCCTGGACAGTCCGGGTTTTGTCTTC,CASRPLLDSPGFVF
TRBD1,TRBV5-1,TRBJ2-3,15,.,TGCGCCAGCAGCCTGGCCGGACAGGGACAAGATACGCAGTATTTT,CASSLAGQGQDTQYF
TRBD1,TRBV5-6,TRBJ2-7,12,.,TGTGCCAGCAGCTTGGCATCAGGGGGTTGGTACTTC,CASSLASGGWYF
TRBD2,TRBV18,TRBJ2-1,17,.,TGTGCCAGCTCACCCCGGGTTCTAGCGGCCTCCTACAATGAGCAGTTCTTC,CASSPRVLAASYNEQFF
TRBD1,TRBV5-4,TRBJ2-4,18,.,TGTGCCAGCAGCTTGCAGGGGGCCCCGGGACTAGCCAAAAACATTCAGTACTTC,CASSLQGAPGLAKNIQYF
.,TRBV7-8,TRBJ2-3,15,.,TGTGCCAGCAGCAACAGGTTCTCTAGCACAGATACGCAGTATTTT,CASSNRFSSTDTQYF
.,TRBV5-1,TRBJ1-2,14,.,TGCGCCAGCAGCGCGATGGCTACAGGGAATGGCTACACCTTC,CASSAMATGNGYTF
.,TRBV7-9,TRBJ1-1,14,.,TGTGCCAGCAGCTTAGCGGGGAGGGCCGCTGAAGCTTTCTTT,CASSLAGRAAEAFF
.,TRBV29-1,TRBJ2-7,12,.,TGCAGCGTTGAAAAGGGGGGGCAGCCCCGTTACTTC,CSVEKGGQPRYF
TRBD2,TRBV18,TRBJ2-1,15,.,TGTGCCAGCTCTCCTCTAGCGGGAGTTTCCAATGAGCAGTTCTTC,CASSPLAGVSNEQFF
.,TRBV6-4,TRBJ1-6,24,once,TGTGCCAGCAGTGACTCATCGAGACCCTCCCCCTACAGGGCTGTAGAAGGGTATAATTCACCCCTCCACTTT,CASSDSSRPSPYRAVEGYNSPLHF
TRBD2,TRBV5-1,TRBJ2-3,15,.,TGCGCCAGCAGCTTGCTAGCGGGGGACACAGATACGCAGTATTTT,CASSLLAGDTDTQYF
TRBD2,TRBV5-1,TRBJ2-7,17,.,TGCGCCAGCAGCTTGGGGGGGACTAGCGGAGCGACCTACGAGCAGTACTTC,CASSLGGTSGATYEQYF